These T cell receptor beta chains were read from a single sample in a study of T cells in Graves' hyperthyroidism and ophthalmopathy. MiXCR, applied by TCRdb to the multiplex PCR reads, yields one record per CDR3 protein. This table holds 300,000 to 450,000 distinct CDR3 sequences, about a sixth found once. The sample was blood. Receptors originate from a woman in her thirties with Graves' hyperthyroidism that later progressed to Graves' ophthalmopathy. Both conserved end residues are part of each CDR3. Each record gives: D gene, V gene, clone size, J gene, CDR3 DNA, CDR3 protein. A D gene is named only where the DNA matches it firmly. Not all rows give a size; the values are once, few, many and, for expanded clones, a class.

-,TRBV28,-,TRBJ1-2,TGTGCCAGCAGTGCGATCCATGGCTACACCTTC,CASSAIHGYTF
-,TRBV24-1,many,TRBJ1-2,TGTGCCACCAGTGATTTGGCCGGGGGCGGTCGTGGCTACACCTTC,CATSDLAGGGRGYTF
-,TRBV2,many,TRBJ1-2,TGTGCCAGCTTACGGGGTTGGGTTGAGTATGGCTACACCTTC,CASLRGWVEYGYTF
-,TRBV10-3,few,TRBJ2-7,TGTGCCATCAGTGAGTCGACCAGCTACGAGCAGTACTTC,CAISESTSYEQYF
-,TRBV6-2/TRBV6-3,few,TRBJ1-1,TGTGCCAGCAGAGCCGATGTTGCAGGGAACACTGAAGCTTTCTTT,CASRADVAGNTEAFF
TRBD1,TRBV28,few,TRBJ2-7,TGTGCCAGCAGTTCCGGGACAGAGACTTTTTACGAGCAGTACTTC,CASSSGTETFYEQYF
TRBD2,TRBV3-1,many,TRBJ2-1,TGTGCCAGCAGCCATCTAGCGGGGGGCCAAACGGAGCAGTTCTTC,CASSHLAGGQTEQFF
TRBD1,TRBV4-1,many,TRBJ1-4,TGCGCCAGCAGCGACGGGACAGATGAAAAACTGTTTTTT,CASSDGTDEKLFF
TRBD1,TRBV19,-,TRBJ2-7,TGTGCCAGTAGTATAGCACAGGGGGACTACGAGCAGTACTTC,CASSIAQGDYEQYF
TRBD1,TRBV12-3/TRBV12-4,many,TRBJ2-1,TGTGCCAGCAGTTGGAGACAGGGGGCGAGGGATGAGCAGTTCTTC,CASSWRQGARDEQFF
TRBD1,TRBV10-3,-,TRBJ2-3,TGTGCCATTACCCCCACCGGGACAGGGGTTTATGATACGCAGTATTTT,CAITPTGTGVYDTQYF
TRBD2,TRBV28,many,TRBJ2-2,TGTGCCAGCAGTGGGCCTTGGCGGGAGGATAACACCGGGGAGCTGTTTTTT,CASSGPWREDNTGELFF
-,TRBV14,-,TRBJ2-5,TGTGCCAGCAGTGGCTCCATGCGGACAAGCCAAGAGACCCAGTACTTC,CASSGSMRTSQETQYF
-,TRBV4-2,few,TRBJ2-5,TGTGCCAGCAGCCCACCGGGACGTAGCCAAGAGACCCAGTACTTC,CASSPPGRSQETQYF
TRBD2,TRBV30,-,TRBJ2-3,TGTGCCTGGACCGGGAGGAGGACAGATACGCAGTATTTT,CAWTGRRTDTQYF
-,TRBV5-8,many,TRBJ2-3,TGTGCCAGCAGCCGCTGGGCAGGAGGGACGCCAAGCACAGATACGCAGTATTTT,CASSRWAGGTPSTDTQYF
-,TRBV2,many,TRBJ2-7,TGTGCCAGCAGGGGACTTTCCTCCTACGAGCAGTACTTC,CASRGLSSYEQYF
-,TRBV30,few,TRBJ1-2,TGTGCCTGGAGTGGGACGGGAGGCGTCGGCGACTATGGCTACACCTTC,CAWSGTGGVGDYGYTF
-,TRBV2,many,TRBJ2-7,TGTGCCAGCAGTAACCAGGACGGAACCTACGAGCAGTACTTC,CASSNQDGTYEQYF
TRBD1,TRBV12-3/TRBV12-4,many,TRBJ2-1,TGTGCCAGCAGTCCAGGATGGACAGGGAACAATGAGCAGTTCTTC,CASSPGWTGNNEQFF
-,TRBV10-3,many,TRBJ1-6,TGTGCCATCAGTGACAGTAGGAGTTCACCCCTCCACTTT,CAISDSRSSPLHF
-,TRBV2,many,TRBJ1-2,TGTGCCAGCAGTGATGACTCCCAGCGGCTTGGCTACACCTTC,CASSDDSQRLGYTF
TRBD1,TRBV7-8,many,TRBJ1-2,TGTGCCAGCAGCTTCCTAGAAAGACAGGGAAACTATGGCTACACCTTC,CASSFLERQGNYGYTF
-,TRBV6-9,-,TRBJ1-2,TGTGCCAGCAGTTTAAACCGGGCCTATGGCTACACCTTC,CASSLNRAYGYTF
-,TRBV5-4,once,TRBJ2-5,TGTGCCAGCAGCCCTGGAGCGGGGACACAAGAGACCCAGTACTTC,CASSPGAGTQETQYF
-,TRBV29-1,few,TRBJ2-3,TGCAGCGTTCCGAGCGGGACACCCAATACGCAGTATTTT,CSVPSGTPNTQYF
-,TRBV3-1,-,TRBJ2-7,TGTGCCAGCAGCCAAGCCAGCGGAGTCTTCTACGAGCAGTACTTC,CASSQASGVFYEQYF
-,TRBV6-1,many,TRBJ2-3,TGTGCCAGCAGTGAAAGGGGCCCGCCAGATACGCAGTATTTT,CASSERGPPDTQYF
TRBD2,TRBV29-1,-,TRBJ2-1,TGCAGCGTTGAAGGAGACGGGGCTAGCGGGATCTACAATGAGCAGTTCTTC,CSVEGDGASGIYNEQFF
TRBD1,TRBV2,many,TRBJ2-7,TGTGCCAGCAGTGAAGCAAGGGGGACAGGGGTGTACTTC,CASSEARGTGVYF
-,TRBV27,-,TRBJ2-7,TGTGCCAGCAGTTTACGGGGGTTGCATGGTTACGAGCAGTACTTC,CASSLRGLHGYEQYF
TRBD1,TRBV2,many,TRBJ2-3,TGTGCCAGCAGTGTACGGACAGGGGGCGGAAGCACAGATACGCAGTATTTT,CASSVRTGGGSTDTQYF
TRBD2,TRBV11-3,few,TRBJ2-7,TGTGCCAGCAGCTTCCCCAAACTAGCGGATTCCTACGAGCAGTACTTC,CASSFPKLADSYEQYF
TRBD2,TRBV11-2,many,TRBJ2-7,TGTGCCACAAACCCTGGGCGGGAGGTTCGACCTTACGAGCAGTACTTC,CATNPGREVRPYEQYF
TRBD2,TRBV9,many,TRBJ2-5,TGTGCCAGCAGCGTAGCGACTAGCGGGAGAAGGGAAGAGACCCAGTACTTC,CASSVATSGRREETQYF
-,TRBV28,few,TRBJ2-1,TGTGCCAGCAGTTTTCAGGGAGTCTACAATGAGCAGTTCTTC,CASSFQGVYNEQFF
-,TRBV6-5,few,TRBJ2-2,TGTGCCAGCAGTTACTCTCCGATCTTGGGGGGAATGGACACCGGGGAGCTGTTTTTT,CASSYSPILGGMDTGELFF
-,TRBV10-3,many,TRBJ1-6,TGTGCCATCAGTGAGCTAGCTAACTCCTATAATTCACCCCTCCACTTT,CAISELANSYNSPLHF
-,TRBV19,-,TRBJ1-1,TGTGCCAGTAGTAGTGTCATAGGAAACACTGAAGCTTTCTTT,CASSSVIGNTEAFF
TRBD1,TRBV2,many,TRBJ2-5,TGTGCCAGCAGTGATGCCAGGGGGTTGGGAGAGACCCAGTACTTC,CASSDARGLGETQYF
TRBD2,TRBV19,few,TRBJ2-3,TGTGCCAGTAGTATACCCCGGACTAGCGGAGAGGATACGCAGTATTTT,CASSIPRTSGEDTQYF
-,TRBV27,many,TRBJ2-1,TGTGCCAGCAGTTTATCGTGGTACAATGAGCAGTTCTTC,CASSLSWYNEQFF
-,TRBV12-3/TRBV12-4,many,TRBJ1-6,TGTGCCAGCAGTTTAAGGGGGGCCGGCTCACCCCTCCACTTT,CASSLRGAGSPLHF
TRBD1,TRBV3-1,many,TRBJ2-7,TGTGCCAGCAGCCAAGAGGACAGGGAGCAGTACTTC,CASSQEDREQYF
TRBD1,TRBV15,many,TRBJ1-1,TGTGCCTCGGCCCCGGGACAGATGAACACTGAAGCTTTCTTT,CASAPGQMNTEAFF
-,TRBV30,-,TRBJ1-6,TGTGCCTGGAACAACCAGGGTCCTGGGTCACCCCTCCACTTT,CAWNNQGPGSPLHF
-,TRBV27,many,TRBJ2-2,TGTGCCAGCAGTTTAAAGGGGGTGCCCGGGGAGCTGTTTTTT,CASSLKGVPGELFF
TRBD2,TRBV10-3,few,TRBJ2-1,TGTGCCATCAGTGAATTAGCGGGGGCCAACCGTAATGAGCAGTTCTTC,CAISELAGANRNEQFF
TRBD1,TRBV24-1,few,TRBJ1-5,TGTGCCACCAGTGATTTTAAAGGGGGCGAGGGACAGCCCCAGCATTTT,CATSDFKGGEGQPQHF
TRBD2,TRBV12-3/TRBV12-4,-,TRBJ2-1,TGTGCCAGCAGTTTAGGTGGGACTAGCGGGAGGGACGTCTACAATGAGCAGTTCTTC,CASSLGGTSGRDVYNEQFF
-,TRBV11-2,many,TRBJ2-7,TGTGCCAGCAGCTTTTTGCCCCCGGGCCTTAACTACGAGCAGTACTTC,CASSFLPPGLNYEQYF
TRBD2,TRBV28,many,TRBJ2-7,TGTGCCAGCAGTTTATCCGGGAGGGCCTACGAGCAGTACTTC,CASSLSGRAYEQYF
-,TRBV6-1,-,TRBJ1-4,TGTGCCAGCAGTGAAGAAGGGCACCAACTGTTTTTT,CASSEEGHQLFF